This T cell receptor (beta chain) was sequenced during a study of T cell responses to AZD1222 COVID-19 vaccine listed by TCRdb under 2021. Notes on the research overall: TCR sequencing covered roughly 230 trial participants: 200 to 220 given two doses of AZD1222 and approximately 26 given two doses of MenACWY control vaccine. Trial participants were enrolled by age into subgroups of 18-55, 56-69 and 70-plus years, and about 150, 27 and 61 TCR-sequenced participants, respectively, were included in these subgroups. The study at large found these results: Epitopes outside the regions mutated in the B.1.351 and B.1.1.7 variants were reportedly recognized by nearly half of the unique spike-specific TCRs. In the small 56-69-year group, the increase in depth fell short of significance, most likely because of low power. Because no samples from the day 14 peak response were available, repertoires could be characterized only after the peak T cell response. Conclusions about previously exposed vaccinees are limited because only a handful of AZD1222 recipients were SARS-CoV-2 seropositive at baseline. The whole spike protein was spanned by vaccine-associated CD4 TCRs, and dominant responses were seen in regions 160-218 and 743-854. Spike-specific TCR breadth and depth rose significantly after two AZD1222 doses compared with day 0 and with MenACWY recipients. Most participants were white British and females outnumbered males, and the authors suggested that clonal diversity may have been underestimated.

The CDR3 runs 12 amino acids, cysteine and phenylalanine included. Only CDR3 DNA is held: 36 bases, read in frame from base 1. Cut back by 4 bases and 6 bases, the V and J ends lie 9 bases apart. CDR1 is given as SNHLY and CDR2 as FYNNEI, both from the germline V gene. According to the study, the label for this sample's time point signals: about 28 days (+/-7) after the second vaccine dose. AZD1222 recipients with second doses at about 4 weeks or about 12 weeks were pooled, because spike-specific TCR depth and breadth did not differ between schedules. Vaccinee samples came from UK trials COV001 and COV002, including a single-blind randomized controlled phase 2/3 trial of AZD1222 (ChAdOx1 nCoV-19) in healthy adults. Trial participant PBMC samples were collected at day 0 and day 28 after the second dose for TCRbeta chain sequencing. For this clone: Its antigen specificity is not known. Base qualities are not recorded, but no much larger clone differs from it by a single base.

The CDR3 regions of human TCRbeta chains were analyzed by immunosequencing. The study's own analysis went as follows. Repertoire TCRs were matched against a reference library of SARS-CoV-2-specific TCRs generated with the MIRA antigen-specificity platform. Breadth was defined as the fraction of unique TCRs that were SARS-CoV-2-associated, and depth was defined as the fraction of total T cells that were SARS-CoV-2-associated. Each spike-specific TCR was assigned to its reactive spike region and to a CD4 or CD8 class using the MIRA data. Log10-transformed breadth and depth values were compared by one-way ANOVA with Sidak's multiple comparisons tests. This is the immuneACCESS table as TCRdb keeps it, with only in-frame sequences that have V and J called. A part of the clones is gone; compared with another copy, unresolved V genes explain less than half, and the rest is unexplained. The D gene and trimming were derived from the DNA, and the V and J assignments and clone size from that table. The table for this sample lists 120,000 to 150,000 clones; 92% of them were counted only once. About 10% of the sample is in the top ten clones.

The chain is made from TRBV2 and TRBJ1-2; D gene: possibly TRBD1, on 6 matching bases. The TCR was taken from an adult who received the AZD1222 COVID-19 vaccine. This material consisted of peripheral blood, taken 28 days after the second AZD1222 dose. The nucleotides read TGTGCCAGCAGTGCCCAGGGGCATGGCTACACCTTC. Translation gives CASSAQGHGYTF.